The 2 T cell receptor beta chains reported below all come from one sample, sequenced in a study of T-cell reconstitution after alpha-beta-depleted transplantation in children. Unique molecular identifiers were used in preparing the TCRbeta library. TCRdb ran MiXCR on the PCR reads and lists one entry per CDR3 protein. This table has about 540,000 distinct CDR3 sequences, around 19% appearing once. Sequencing used PBMCs from the stem cell graft donor, obtained from the stem cell graft. These receptors all come from a human donor who donated a stem cell graft to a child with acute lymphoblastic leukemia.

A few counts support this clonotype. The gene calls are TRBV18 and TRBJ1-1, with TRBD1 identical over 9 bases. The ends lost 0 bases at V and 1 base at J; junction bases unmatched: 0. The CDR3 totals 15 residues. Germline V lookup: CDR1 KGHSH, CDR2 LQKENI. The CDR3 reads CASSPPDRGNTEAFF. CDR3 DNA sequence: TGTGCCAGCTCACCACCGGACAGGGGGAACACTGAAGCTTTCTTT.

This clonotype showed up just a few times. The chain has TRBV5-1 and TRBJ1-4; TRBD1 is a possible D gene (5 bases). Trimming pared 0 bases from V and 13 bases from J, leaving 10 bases between. The CDR3 covers 12 residues. Germline assignment: CDR1 SGHRS and CDR2 YFSETQ. This CDR3 is CASSLEGLGLFF. DNA for the CDR3: TGCGCCAGCAGCTTGGAGGGGCTGGGACTGTTTTTT.